This TCR beta chain was recovered during a study of T cell repertoires in cytomegalovirus infection. Study summary: Well-studied HLA-B-restricted epitopes and recently identified HLA-C-restricted epitopes of CMV were both used in the study.

TCRdb fed the reads into MiXCR, producing one record per CDR3 protein. The sample comprises 450,000 to 650,000 distinct CDR3 sequences, 40% of which are singletons, and 48% rests with the top ten. Remarks on this clonotype: Its antigen remains unknown. Compared with germline, one end of the junction differs, possibly owing to a read error.

This CDR3 is 13 amino acids long. The sequencing used cultured PBMCs, collected from culture after CMV antigen stimulation. J is TRBJ2-7 and V is TRBV5-3; D remains unclear. TRBV5-3 carries the ORF label, with uncertain function. The receptor's source is a human donor in good health (CMV status not recorded). Some clones in this sample may be carry-over from other donors' samples. The CDR3 loop reads CASSLEPPYEQYF. In DNA form, the CDR3 reads TGTGCCAGCAGCTTGGAACCACCCTACGAGCAGTACTTC.